Listed below are T cell receptor beta chains from one sample, sequenced in a study of blood T cell repertoires in COVID-19. Measured with immunoSEQ multiplex PCR; TCRdb has only the in-frame clones, and not every one. The sample has under 300,000 clones; roughly 87% are singletons. The specimen was peripheral blood. The receptors come from a human donor in a cohort sampled during active COVID-19. Each CDR3 is given with its conserved first and last residue.

J,V,CDR3
TRBJ2-1,TRBV4-3,CASSQDPPTSGTPQQFF
TRBJ2-7,TRBV2,CASSVGGDEQYF
TRBJ1-5,TRBV6-5,CASRTGEGNQPQHF
TRBJ2-4,TRBV6-5,CASSYTSKNIQYF
TRBJ2-2,TRBV25-1,CASRSMSNTGELFF
TRBJ2-7,TRBV2,CASSGQGLHEQYF
TRBJ2-3,TRBV3-1/TRBV3-2,CASSQVAGASTDTQYF
TRBJ2-5,TRBV7-2,CASSFWTEQETQYF
TRBJ2-2,TRBV5-1,CASSLETGVSTGELFF
TRBJ2-1,TRBV6-5,CASSSPKAANEQFF
TRBJ2-3,TRBV7-2,CASSLVSGRKDTQYF
TRBJ1-2,TRBV27,CASSLSTTGSGYTF
TRBJ1-1,TRBV30,CAWSVRGIGEAFF
TRBJ2-1,TRBV7-6,CASSPRGGSYNEQFF
TRBJ2-1,TRBV5-8,CASSFSRLAGGDNEQFF